This T cell receptor (beta chain) appears in the sequencing data of a study of blood T cells in healthy people across ages (dated by TCRdb to between 2014 and 2017). Looking at the study overall: In model experiments, template switching captured about one uniquely barcoded TCR beta cDNA molecule for every two T cells. The study measured age-related changes in TCR beta repertoire diversity using deep sequencing normalized with unique cDNA molecular identifiers. Donors of different ages were randomly distributed across sequencing lanes to avoid experimental bias. Donors were grouped into four age groups: young (average roughly 15 years), middle-aged (39), aged (about 60) and long-lived (approximately 78). Using the same blood draw, the study looked at two additional independent replicas of 1 million unique cDNA reads for two donors, one aged 18 to 30 and the other aged 80 or older. The paper's findings and limits, for the study overall: Because donor CMV infection status was unknown, age-related changes in expanded clonotypes were potentially confounded. Conclusive comparison of naive and antigen-experienced compartments was prevented by the profiling of bulk unsorted PBMCs. There was a strong correlation between observed TCR beta diversity and the percentage of naive T cells measured by flow cytometry. As age increased, observed TCR beta diversity per million T cells dropped in a roughly linear way, and a significant reduction was already evident by age 40. Estimates of total diversity based on one million sequenced T cells were considered lower bounds and underestimates. Compared with the aged group, more naive CD4+ T cells, fewer expanded clones and increased TCR diversity were shown by the long-lived group, suggesting age selection.

The CDR3 contains 15 residues, cysteine and phenylalanine counted. The retained sequence is limited to the CDR3, 45 bases, with the frame set at the first base. The trim is 5 bases for V and 4 bases for J, with a gap of 18 bases between the germline ends. From the germline V gene, CDR1 is SGHVS and CDR2 is FNYEAQ. Systemically healthy Caucasian individuals from Russia, over 30 in total and aged roughly 6 to 100 years, were included as donors. Each donor gave 8 to 10 milliliters of peripheral blood, collected into EDTA-treated Vacutainer tubes. PBMCs were isolated by Ficoll-Paque density-gradient centrifugation, with at least 7 million obtained per sample. Total RNA, at least 6 micrograms per sample, was extracted from PBMCs with Trizol reagent. For every donor, an aliquot of PBMCs went through flow cytometry to measure the percentages of naive CD45RAhigh/CD27high T cells. Libraries were made using 5' RACE. The instrument was an Illumina HiSeq 2500. A second PCR of roughly 7 to 12 cycles was performed with a sample-barcoded 5' primer and a J-beta primer mix. A template-switch 5' adaptor carrying 12 random nucleotides introduced a unique molecular identifier onto each TCR beta cDNA molecule. Each sample yielded at least 3 million CDR3-containing paired-end reads. All of the RNA was converted into first-strand cDNA using the Mint cDNA synthesis kit, with a TRBC-specific oligonucleotide serving as the primer. Following uracil-DNA glycosylase treatment, a first 18-cycle PCR with universal primers M1SS and BC2_uni_R was performed on all cDNA. As for the original processing: Each sample was normalized by randomly selecting 1 million high-quality reads, each carrying a distinct molecular identifier. Reads with shared molecular identifiers were discarded instead of being binned into consensus sequences. MiTCR, with a Q25 quality threshold and the strictest error-elimination algorithm, was used for CDR3 identification, clonotype clustering and error correction. A nonparametric unseen species model with Euler transformation was used to estimate a lower bound on total TCR beta diversity. TCRdb's own reprocessing of the public reads used fastp at Q25 and MiXCR and kept productive beta chains. Identical CDR3 protein sequences are pooled into one entry, listed with their most common genes and DNA. The V and J calls reflect TCRdb's pipeline rather than the authors' work. The sample records hundreds of thousands of distinct CDR3 sequences, under 55% of which are singletons. The top ten hold around 18% of the sample.

This clonotype has only a few counts. It has no known antigen specificity. Base qualities were left out, and no much larger clone turns up one base away. Sequenced sample: blood. The chain is assembled from TRBV7-6 and TRBJ2-7; the D call could be TRBD1 or TRBD2, with each sharing 6 bases. The receptor was derived from a man in his 60s in good health. CDR3 region: CASSPRGALKYEQYF. The DNA reads as follows: TGTGCCAGCAGCCCGAGGGGGGCCTTAAAGTACGAGCAGTACTTC.